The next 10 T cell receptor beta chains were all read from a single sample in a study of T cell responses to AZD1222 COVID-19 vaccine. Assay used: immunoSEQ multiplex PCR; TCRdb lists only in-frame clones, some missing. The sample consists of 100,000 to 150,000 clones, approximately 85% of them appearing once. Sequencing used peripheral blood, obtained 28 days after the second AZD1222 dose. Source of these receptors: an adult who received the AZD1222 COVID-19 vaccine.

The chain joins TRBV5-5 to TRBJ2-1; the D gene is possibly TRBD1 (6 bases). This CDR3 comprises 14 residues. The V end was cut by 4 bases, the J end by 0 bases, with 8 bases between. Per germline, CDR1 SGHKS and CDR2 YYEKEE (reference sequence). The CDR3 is CASSPGDSYNEQFF. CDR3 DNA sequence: TGTGCCAGCAGCCCAGGGGACTCCTACAATGAGCAGTTCTTC.

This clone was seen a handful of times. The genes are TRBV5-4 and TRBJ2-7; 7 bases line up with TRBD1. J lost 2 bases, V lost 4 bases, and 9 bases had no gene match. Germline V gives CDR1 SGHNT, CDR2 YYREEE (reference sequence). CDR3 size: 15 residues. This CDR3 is CASSRTGFIPYEQYF. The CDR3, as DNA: TGTGCCAGCAGCCGGACAGGCTTTATTCCCTACGAGCAGTACTTC. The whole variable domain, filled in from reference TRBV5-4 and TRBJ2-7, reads ETGVTQSPTHLIKTRGQQVTLRCSSQSGHNTVSWYQQALGQGPQFIFQYYREEENGRGNFPPRFSGLQFPNYSSELNVNALELDDSALYLCASSRTGFIPYEQYFGPGTRLTVT.

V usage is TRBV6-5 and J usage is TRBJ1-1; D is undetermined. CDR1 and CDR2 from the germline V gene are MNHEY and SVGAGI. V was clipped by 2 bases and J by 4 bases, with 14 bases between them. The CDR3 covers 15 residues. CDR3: CASSYEVGPSTEAFF. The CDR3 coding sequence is TGTGCCAGCAGTTACGAGGTCGGCCCCTCCACTGAAGCTTTCTTT.

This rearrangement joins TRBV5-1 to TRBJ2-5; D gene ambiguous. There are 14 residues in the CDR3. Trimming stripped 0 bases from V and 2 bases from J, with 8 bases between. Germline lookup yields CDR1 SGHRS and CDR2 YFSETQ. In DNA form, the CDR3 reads TGCGCCAGCAGCTTGGTTTTACAGCAAGAGACCCAGTACTTC. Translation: CASSLVLQQETQYF.

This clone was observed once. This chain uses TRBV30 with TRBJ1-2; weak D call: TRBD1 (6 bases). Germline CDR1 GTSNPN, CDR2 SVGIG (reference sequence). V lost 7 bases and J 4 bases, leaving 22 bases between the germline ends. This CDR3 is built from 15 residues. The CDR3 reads CASDFDRPGIYGYTF. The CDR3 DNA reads TGTGCCTCCGACTTCGACAGGCCGGGGATCTATGGCTACACCTTC.

The CDR3: CASSLLAGDTGELFF. In nucleotides, the CDR3 is TGTGCCAGCAGCTTACTTGCAGGGGACACCGGGGAGCTGTTTTTT. J is TRBJ2-2 and V is TRBV7-2, with D tentatively TRBD1 (6 bases). Trimming took off 2 bases at V and 3 bases at J, with 10 bases between the two ends. Looked up from germline, CDR1 is SGHTA and CDR2 is FQGNSA. The CDR3 spans 15 residues.

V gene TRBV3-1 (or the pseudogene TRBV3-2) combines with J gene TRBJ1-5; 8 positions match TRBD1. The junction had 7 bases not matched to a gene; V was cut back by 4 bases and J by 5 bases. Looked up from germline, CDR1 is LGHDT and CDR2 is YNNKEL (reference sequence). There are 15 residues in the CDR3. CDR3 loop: CASSRQGRADQPQHF. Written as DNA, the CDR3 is TGTGCCAGCAGCCGACAGGGGAGGGCGGATCAGCCCCAGCATTTT.

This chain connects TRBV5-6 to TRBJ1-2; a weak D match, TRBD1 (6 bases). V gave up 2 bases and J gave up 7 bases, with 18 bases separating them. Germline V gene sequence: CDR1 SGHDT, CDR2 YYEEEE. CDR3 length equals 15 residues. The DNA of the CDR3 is TGTGCCAGCAGCTTTGGACAGTCTGTTCCCCTTGGCTACACCTTC. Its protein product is CASSFGQSVPLGYTF.

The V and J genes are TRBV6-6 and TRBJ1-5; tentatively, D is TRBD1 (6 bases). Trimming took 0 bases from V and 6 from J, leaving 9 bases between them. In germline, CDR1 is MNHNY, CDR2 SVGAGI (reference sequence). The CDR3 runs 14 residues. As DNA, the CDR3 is TGTGCCAGCAGTTACTCAGGGGGGGCTCAGCCCCAGCATTTT. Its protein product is CASSYSGGAQPQHF.

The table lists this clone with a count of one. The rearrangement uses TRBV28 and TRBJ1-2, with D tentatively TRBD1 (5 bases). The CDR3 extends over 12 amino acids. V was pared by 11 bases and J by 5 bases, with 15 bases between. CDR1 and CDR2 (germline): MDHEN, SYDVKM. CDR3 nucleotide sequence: TGTGCCTGGGGCAGGCCGCTTTATGGCTACACCTTC. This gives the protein CAWGRPLYGYTF.